Following are 25 T cell receptor beta chains from one sample sequenced in a study of T-cell reconstitution after alpha-beta-depleted transplantation in children. The TCRbeta library was prepared with unique molecular identifiers. TCRdb reprocessed the PCR reads with MiXCR, giving one entry per CDR3 protein. Of some 29,000 distinct CDR3 sequences in the sample, roughly 6.3% were seen once. The sample consisted of PBMCs, mostly from graft donor cells, taken 180 days after TCRalphabeta/CD19-depleted stem cell transplant. These receptors all stem from a male patient between 5 and 17 years old who had a stem cell transplant for acute myeloid leukemia, so the T cells may come from the graft donor.

This clonotype was detected ten times or more. J is TRBJ2-2 and V is TRBV9; D unclear. The CDR3 covers 13 residues. Trimming pared 1 base from V and 5 bases from J, leaving 6 bases between. Germline V gene data show CDR1 as SGDLS and CDR2 as YYNGEE. CDR3 protein: CASSVMGTGELFF. The CDR3 nucleotides read TGTGCCAGCAGCGTAATGGGGACCGGGGAGCTGTTTTTT.

This clonotype was observed at least ten times. V usage is TRBV28 and J usage is TRBJ2-7; 12 nucleotides line up with TRBD2. CDR1 MDHEN and CDR2 SYDVKM come from the germline V gene. The length of the CDR3 is 15 residues. V was pared by 4 bases and J by 3 bases, with 4 bases of the junction left unmatched. This CDR3 reads CASSSPTSGSYEQYF. CDR3 DNA: TGTGCCAGCAGTTCCCCGACTAGCGGGAGCTACGAGCAGTACTTC.

This clonotype has a count of ten or more. The genes are TRBV27 and TRBJ1-4, with TRBD1 matching 7 bases. Germline V gene data show CDR1 as MNHEY and CDR2 as SMNVEV (reference sequence). V shed 6 bases and J 8 bases; nucleotides not matched to a gene: 18. CDR3 length: 17 residues. CDR3: CASRRQTGPGLGEKLFF. The DNA of the CDR3 is TGTGCCAGCAGGCGACAGACAGGGCCCGGATTGGGCGAAAAACTGTTTTTT.

This clonotype has ten or more counts. This CDR3 is CASSQDLGSPQYF. The CDR3 bases are TGTGCCAGCAGCCAAGATCTAGGCTCTCCGCAGTACTTC. The rearrangement uses TRBV14 and TRBJ2-7; D uncertain. The CDR3 has 13 residues. The germline CDR1 and CDR2 sequences are SGHDN and FVKESK. V shed 0 bases and J shed 9 bases, with 12 bases lying between them.

This clonotype was observed many times. This chain connects TRBV18 to TRBJ1-1; D remains unclear. Germline V gene lookup returns CDR1 KGHSH and CDR2 LQKENI. The CDR3 is made up of 14 amino acids. Trimming took 2 bases from V and 3 from J, leaving 10 bases between them. The CDR3 coding sequence is TGTGCCAGCTCACCAATGGACTCCTACACTGAAGCTTTCTTT. It specifies CASSPMDSYTEAFF.

This clonotype has a count of ten or more. V usage is TRBV9 and J usage is TRBJ2-7; 14 bases match TRBD2. CDR3 length: 20 residues. V was clipped by 0 bases and J by 3 bases; unmatched bases: 14. Germline CDR1 reads SGDLS; CDR2 reads YYNGEE. CDR3 protein: CASSVEPPPGLAGDVYEQYF. The CDR3 nucleotides are TGTGCCAGCAGCGTAGAGCCTCCACCGGGACTAGCGGGAGACGTCTACGAGCAGTACTTC. The entire variable domain, with the rest obtained from reference TRBV9 and TRBJ2-7, is as follows: DSGVTQTPKHLITATGQRVTLRCSPRSGDLSVYWYQQSLDQGLQFLIQYYNGEERAKGNILERFSAQQFPDLHSELNLSSLELGDSALYFCASSVEPPPGLAGDVYEQYFGPGTRLTVT.

This clonotype was recorded at least ten times. This CDR3 reads CAGAPVGGELFF. The CDR3 DNA reads TGTGCCGGGGCCCCCGTCGGTGGGGAGCTGTTTTTT. V and J are TRBV30 and TRBJ2-2; D is possibly TRBD1 (5 bases). The CDR3 loop spans 12 amino acids. Germline loops: CDR1 GTSNPN, CDR2 SVGIG (reference sequence). V lost 8 bases, J lost 8 bases, and 15 bases lay in between.

This clonotype was seen many times. This chain joins TRBV6-1 and TRBJ2-1; D tentatively reads TRBD1 or TRBD2 (5 bases each). Germline V lookup: CDR1 MNHNS, CDR2 SASEGT. This CDR3 is 14 amino acids long. Trimming pared 6 bases from V and 7 bases from J, leaving 16 bases between. The CDR3 bases are TGTGCCAGCAGCCCCGGGGACCTCCGGAATGAGCAGTTCTTC. It codes for CASSPGDLRNEQFF.

This clonotype was detected ten times or more. The chain employs TRBV7-2 and TRBJ2-7; D uncertain. V was clipped by 5 bases and J by 3 bases, with 5 bases between them. Per the germline V gene, CDR1 is SGHTA and CDR2 is FQGNSA. The CDR3 sequence is 11 residues long. The CDR3 here is CASSDRYEQYF. In DNA form, the CDR3 reads TGTGCCAGCAGCGATCGCTACGAGCAGTACTTC.

This clonotype was seen ten or more times. The gene calls are TRBV29-1 and TRBJ2-3; 14 bases line up with TRBD2. This CDR3 has 14 residues. The V gene's germline CDR1 is SQVTM and CDR2 ANQGSEA. Losses at the gene ends were 7 bases for V and 8 bases for J; bases not matched to a gene: 8. The CDR3 loop is CSGRGLAGVGTQYF. The CDR3 DNA follows: TGCAGCGGGAGGGGACTAGCGGGAGTGGGTACGCAGTATTTT.

This clonotype was counted many times. The chain has TRBV5-1 and TRBJ2-4, with D unresolved. V shed 0 bases and J shed 5 bases, with 6 bases lying between them. This CDR3 has 13 amino acids. Germline V gene data show CDR1 as SGHRS and CDR2 as YFSETQ. CDR3 nucleotide sequence: TGCGCCAGCAGCTTGGAACGGGAAAACATTCAGTACTTC. This codes for CASSLERENIQYF.

This clonotype was counted many times. The chain uses TRBV5-1 and TRBJ1-5; D unclear. CDR3 size: 15 residues. Per germline, CDR1 SGHRS and CDR2 YFSETQ. The V and J ends lost 0 bases and 7 bases respectively, with 14 bases between them. CDR3 DNA sequence: TGCGCCAGCAGCTTGGACCCTACAAATTACCAGCCCCAGCATTTT. The encoded protein is CASSLDPTNYQPQHF.

This clonotype showed up many times. This chain joins TRBV9 and TRBJ1-5; TRBD1 matches 9 bases. The CDR3 has 14 amino acids. Germline V lookup: CDR1 SGDLS, CDR2 YYNGEE. Trimming removed 0 bases from V and 6 bases from J; junction bases left unmatched: 1. The CDR3 here is CASSVGQGVQPQHF. Written as DNA, the CDR3 is TGTGCCAGCAGCGTAGGACAGGGGGTTCAGCCCCAGCATTTT.

There are many counts of this clonotype. This chain uses TRBV28 with TRBJ2-6; no clear D gene. The V gene lost 3 bases and the J gene lost 1 base, with 1 base spanning the gap. The germline gives CDR1 MDHEN, CDR2 SYDVKM. The CDR3 spans 13 residues. The DNA for the CDR3 is TGTGCCAGCAGTTTTTCTGGGGCCAACGTCCTGACTTTC. Its translation is CASSFSGANVLTF.

This clonotype appeared many times. The V and J genes are TRBV7-9 and TRBJ1-4, with D possibly matching TRBD1 (6 bases). There are 17 residues in the CDR3. V was clipped by 5 bases and J by 3 bases, with 19 bases between them. Germline CDR1 is SEHNR and CDR2 is FQNEAQ (reference sequence). The CDR3: CASSERGSGTPNEKLFF. The CDR3, as DNA: TGTGCCAGCAGCGAGCGGGGGTCCGGGACACCTAATGAAAAACTGTTTTTT.

This clonotype was recorded many times. The chain couples TRBV20-1 to TRBJ1-1; D might be TRBD1 (5 bases). Germline lookup yields CDR1 DFQATT and CDR2 SNEGSKA (reference sequence). V was trimmed by 2 bases and J by 7 bases, leaving 14 bases between them. This CDR3 has 13 amino acids. CDR3 sequence reads: CSARQGGISEAFF. CDR3 nucleotide sequence: TGCAGTGCTAGACAGGGTGGTATAAGTGAAGCTTTCTTT.

This clonotype has a count of ten or more. The genes are TRBV18 and TRBJ2-1; 7 bases align to TRBD1. The CDR3 contains 16 residues. Trimming at V came to 0 bases and at J to 10 bases, leaving 12 bases not matched to a gene. Per the germline V gene, CDR1 is KGHSH and CDR2 is LQKENI. CDR3 DNA: TGTGCCAGCTCACCACCCGGCGGCAGGGGGATAGGGGAGCAGTTCTTC. It is translated as CASSPPGGRGIGEQFF.

This clonotype was recorded at least ten times. The rearrangement uses TRBV3-1 and TRBJ2-1; D is possibly TRBD1 (5 bases). CDR3 length equals 16 residues. The V gene lost 1 base and the J gene lost 4 bases, with 14 bases spanning the gap. Germline loops: CDR1 LGHDT, CDR2 YNNKEL (reference sequence). CDR3 loop: CASSQVMGQEYNEQFF. Written as DNA, the CDR3 is TGTGCCAGCAGCCAAGTTATGGGGCAGGAATACAATGAGCAGTTCTTC.

At least ten counts were recorded for this clonotype. V and J are TRBV29-1 and TRBJ2-1; 7 bases line up with TRBD2. The CDR3 has 15 residues. The J segment lost 0 bases and the V segment lost 7 bases, leaving 9 bases of the junction unmatched. Germline-derived CDR1 and CDR2 are SQVTM and ANQGSEA. CDR3 DNA: TGCAGCGCTAGGATTGGCGGGAGCTCCTACAATGAGCAGTTCTTC. Translating it yields CSARIGGSSYNEQFF.

By share, this clonotype ranks as medium-sized (0.01 to 0.1%). V usage is TRBV11-2 and J usage is TRBJ2-5; 7 bases match TRBD1. CDR1 SGHAT and CDR2 FQNNGV come from the germline V gene. Unmatched junction bases numbered 8, after V lost 5 bases and J lost 2 bases. The CDR3 loop spans 15 amino acids. This CDR3 reads CASSPNTGAQETQYF. CDR3 sequence (DNA): TGTGCCAGCAGCCCCAATACAGGGGCACAAGAGACCCAGTACTTC.

This clonotype is labeled as medium-sized. This chain uses TRBV11-2 with TRBJ2-2; D uncertain. This CDR3 contains 17 residues. The ends were cut back, 3 bases at V and 1 base at J, with 15 bases in the middle. Germline-derived CDR1 and CDR2 are SGHAT and FQNNGV. The CDR3 DNA reads as TGTGCCAGCAGCTTCGGTTCCTGGGCGAGGAACACCGGGGAGCTGTTTTTT. It yields the protein CASSFGSWARNTGELFF.

This clonotype occurred many times. The chain uses TRBV27 and TRBJ1-3; D perhaps matches TRBD1 (6 bases). The CDR3 contains 15 residues. Looked up from germline, CDR1 is MNHEY and CDR2 is SMNVEV (reference sequence). Trimming pared 5 bases from V and 0 bases from J, leaving 11 bases between. The CDR3 loop is CASSQGQSSGNTIYF. The CDR3 DNA follows: TGTGCCAGCAGTCAAGGACAGAGCTCTGGAAACACCATATATTTT.

This clonotype rates as large (0.1 to 1%). V usage is TRBV7-2 and J usage is TRBJ1-4; D gene ambiguous. The length of the CDR3 is 17 residues. Germline lookup yields CDR1 SGHTA and CDR2 FQGNSA. Trimming removed 5 bases at V and 0 bases at J, with 16 bases between. The CDR3 spells CASSRHSALTTNEKLFF. CDR3 in DNA: TGTGCCAGCAGCCGCCATTCCGCACTTACAACTAATGAAAAACTGTTTTTT.

This clonotype was seen many times. V usage is TRBV30 and J usage is TRBJ2-4, with no clear D. From germline, CDR1 is GTSNPN and CDR2 SVGIG (reference sequence). V was cut by 3 bases and J by 4 bases, with 7 bases left in between. The CDR3 is 12 amino acids. The CDR3 is CAWRFGKNIQYF. In DNA form, the CDR3 reads TGTGCCTGGAGGTTCGGGAAAAACATTCAGTACTTC.

This clonotype has ten or more counts. The chain has TRBV20-1 and TRBJ1-4, with TRBD1 as a possible D gene (5 bases). This CDR3 has 14 amino acids. V was trimmed by 0 bases and J by 6 bases, leaving 11 bases between them. Germline V gene sequence: CDR1 DFQATT, CDR2 SNEGSKA (reference sequence). DNA for the CDR3: TGCAGTGCTAGAGATCCGGGGGAGGATGAAAAACTGTTTTTT. Amino acid sequence: CSARDPGEDEKLFF.